This TCR beta chain emerged from a study of STAT3 mutations in large granular lymphocyte leukemia. CDR3 length equals 11 residues. Notes on this clone: What it recognizes is unknown.

The data were produced by immunoSEQ multiplex PCR, yet TCRdb's version contains in-frame clones alone and is incomplete. The data hold some 13,000 clones, with about 92% observed a single time. Findings and limits, study-wide: Every T-LGLL patient had at least one immunodominant TCRbeta clonotype.

The origin of this receptor is a middle-aged man with T-cell large granular lymphocyte leukemia. Some clones in this sample may be carry-over from other donors' samples. The sample comprised peripheral blood mononuclear cells. This chain joins TRBV21-1 and TRBJ1-1. TRBV21-1 is a listed pseudogene. CDR3: CASVMNTEAFF. CDR3 coding DNA: TGTGCCAGCGTTATGAACACTGAAGCTTTCTTT.